This passage covers 17 T cell receptor beta chains from one sample sequenced in a study of CD8 T cells in ankylosing spondylitis. TCRdb itself ran the 5' RACE reads through MiXCR, one entry per CDR3 protein. Of more than 150,000 distinct CDR3 sequences listed, over 10% are singletons. Source material: blood, either unsorted or a sorted T cell fraction (not recorded which). The receptors come from a female donor with ankylosing spondylitis or in good health (not recorded which).

This clonotype was seen many times. This chain links TRBV11-2 with TRBJ2-7, with 12 positions matching TRBD2. CDR1 is SGHAT and CDR2 is FQNNGV in the germline V gene. J gave up 5 bases and V 5 bases, and 16 bases lay outside the gene matches. The CDR3 runs to 18 residues. CDR3 nucleotide sequence: TGTGCCAGCAGCCGTAAAGCTACGACTAGCGGGAGTGGGAACGAGCAGTACTTC. Translated: CASSRKATTSGSGNEQYF.

The rearrangement links TRBV10-3 to TRBJ1-1; tentatively, D is TRBD1 (5 bases). The CDR3 spans 14 residues. With 4 bases removed from V and 0 bases from J, the gap between germline ends came to 9 bases. The germline gives CDR1 ENHRY, CDR2 SYGVKD. The CDR3 DNA follows: TGTGCCATCAGTGGCGCAGGGATGAACACTGAAGCTTTCTTT. Protein sequence: CAISGAGMNTEAFF.

This clonotype was recorded many times. The rearrangement links TRBV5-1 to TRBJ2-1; 7 nucleotides match TRBD2. The junction had 3 bases not matched to a gene; V was cut back by 0 bases and J by 3 bases. The germline V gene encodes CDR1 SGHRS and CDR2 YFSETQ. This CDR3 is built from 15 residues. The CDR3 nucleotides are TGCGCCAGCAGCTTGGCGCCTAGCGGCTACAATGAGCAGTTCTTC. It is translated as CASSLAPSGYNEQFF. Full variable domain (remainder filled in from reference TRBV5-1 and TRBJ2-1): KAGVTQTPRYLIKTRGQQVTLSCSPISGHRSVSWYQQTPGQGLQFLFEYFSETQRNKGNFPGRFSGRQFSNSRSEMNVSTLELGDSALYLCASSLAPSGYNEQFFGPGTRLTVL.

This clonotype was detected ten times or more. The J gene is TRBJ2-1, the V gene TRBV24-1; D tentatively fits TRBD1 or TRBD2 (6 bases each). The germline V gene has CDR1 KGHDR and CDR2 SFDVKD. V was clipped by 5 bases and J by 9 bases, with 13 bases between them. The CDR3 is 13 amino acids. The DNA of the CDR3 is TGTGCCACCAGTGCAACGGGGGCCTCTGAGCAGTTCTTC. Amino acid sequence: CATSATGASEQFF.

Ten or more counts support this clonotype. The chain carries TRBV28 and TRBJ2-3; the D is unclear. CDR3 length equals 12 residues. Trimming shortened V by 4 bases and J by 9 bases, and 11 bases separated the two germline ends. Germline CDR1 is MDHEN and CDR2 is SYDVKM. The CDR3 DNA reads TGTGCCAGCAGTTCCCGCTCCTTGACGCAGTATTTT. Translating it yields CASSSRSLTQYF.

The CDR3 coding sequence is TGTGCCAGCATCCCTACTAGCGGGAGGTCCGGGCAAGAGACCCAGTACTTC. Amino acids: CASIPTSGRSGQETQYF. The chain joins TRBV3-1 to TRBJ2-5, with 12 positions matching TRBD2. V lost 7 bases to trimming and J lost 2 bases; unmatched junction nucleotides: 11. This CDR3 contains 17 residues. Looked up from germline, CDR1 is LGHDT and CDR2 is YNNKEL (reference sequence).

This clonotype was detected many times. The V call is TRBV20-1, the J call TRBJ2-5, with 7 bases matching TRBD2. This CDR3 has 15 amino acids. V gave up 3 bases and J gave up 1 base; unmatched junction bases: 8. In germline, CDR1 is DFQATT, CDR2 SNEGSKA (reference sequence). The CDR3 protein is CSARVIAGTQETQYF. The CDR3, as DNA: TGCAGTGCTAGGGTGATAGCGGGTACCCAAGAGACCCAGTACTTC.

This clonotype was seen many times. The genes are TRBV5-1 and TRBJ1-5, with TRBD1 identical over 7 bases. Germline CDR1 reads SGHRS; CDR2 reads YFSETQ. This CDR3 is 14 amino acids long. Losses at the gene ends were 1 base for V and 9 bases for J; bases not matched to a gene: 7. CDR3 sequence reads: CASSLRQGEGPQHF. In DNA form, the CDR3 reads TGCGCCAGCAGCTTGCGGCAGGGGGAAGGGCCCCAGCATTTT.

In its sample, this clonotype was seen a few times. This chain joins TRBV28 and TRBJ2-7; the match to TRBD1 covers 11 bases. The germline V gene has CDR1 MDHEN and CDR2 SYDVKM. V lost 5 bases, J lost 6 bases, and 12 bases stayed unmatched. CDR3 length: 16 residues. DNA for the CDR3: TGTGCCAGCAGTCCCCAGGGACAGGGGGTGGGGCGCGAGCAGTACTTC. Its translation is CASSPQGQGVGREQYF.

The CDR3 DNA sequence: TGCAGTGCTAGATGGTCTGGCAGGGAAAGGGATGAGCAGTTCTTC. Protein: CSARWSGRERDEQFF. This chain uses TRBV20-1 with TRBJ2-1; maybe TRBD1 (5 bases). This CDR3 is 15 amino acids long. V gave up 2 bases and J gave up 8 bases, with 19 bases separating them. CDR1 is DFQATT, CDR2 SNEGSKA, per germline (reference sequence).

Concerning this clonotype itself: Given a much more abundant clone one base away, this may be a read error. The rearrangement links TRBV6-5 to TRBJ1-2, with D possibly being TRBD1 (5 bases). This CDR3 spans 14 amino acids. Trimming shortened V by 0 bases and J by 8 bases, and 13 bases separated the two germline ends. Germline lookup yields CDR1 MNHEY and CDR2 SVGAGI. The CDR3 loop is CASSYSTSRDGYTF. The CDR3 DNA sequence: TGTGCCAGCAGTTACTCTACAAGTAGGGACGGCTACACCTTC.

In its sample, this clonotype was seen many times. V usage is TRBV7-2 and J usage is TRBJ2-7, with D possibly being TRBD2 (6 bases). CDR1 is SGHTA and CDR2 is FQGNSA in the germline V gene. The CDR3 extends over 16 amino acids. The V end lost 5 bases, the J end lost 0 bases, and 17 bases lay between the germline ends. This CDR3 reads CASSRVYEEGSYEQYF. CDR3 sequence (DNA): TGTGCCAGCAGCCGGGTCTATGAGGAGGGCTCCTACGAGCAGTACTTC.

The CDR3 nucleotides are TGTGCCAGCGGAGGACAGGGCGTCACCCCCCTCCACTTT. Residues: CASGGQGVTPLHF. The V gene is TRBV9, the J gene TRBJ1-6; 8 bases align to TRBD1. This CDR3 contains 13 residues. V shed 7 bases, J shed 13 bases, and the junction held 10 bases outside the gene matches. Germline lookup yields CDR1 SGDLS and CDR2 YYNGEE.

The sample holds many counts of this clonotype. The chain employs TRBV5-1 and TRBJ1-1; possible D gene TRBD1, 6 bases. Trimming removed 5 bases at V and 1 base at J, with 12 bases between. Germline assignment: CDR1 SGHRS and CDR2 YFSETQ. The CDR3 totals 14 residues. The chain's CDR3 is CASRSEGGNTEAFF. CDR3 bases: TGCGCCAGCAGGTCGGAAGGGGGGAACACTGAAGCTTTCTTT.

The rearrangement joins TRBV20-1 to TRBJ1-5, with 9 bases aligning to TRBD1. Losses at the gene ends were 7 bases for V and 5 bases for J; bases not matched to a gene: 6. Germline CDR1 reads DFQATT; CDR2 reads SNEGSKA (reference sequence). CDR3 length equals 13 residues. CDR3 region: CSVSQGADQPQHF. The CDR3 DNA is TGCAGTGTTTCACAGGGGGCGGATCAGCCCCAGCATTTT.

This clonotype appeared many times. This chain links TRBV7-2 with TRBJ2-3; TRBD2 matches 15 bases. This CDR3 spans 17 amino acids. Looked up from germline, CDR1 is SGHTA and CDR2 is FQGNSA. V dropped 5 bases and J dropped 2; count of bases not matched to a gene: 5. CDR3 coding DNA: TGTGCCAGCAGCCCGAGGACTAGCGGGGGGGTCACAGATACGCAGTATTTT. Amino acid sequence: CASSPRTSGGVTDTQYF. The variable domain in full, completed from reference TRBV7-2 and TRBJ2-3, reads GAGVSQSPSNKVTEKGKDVELRCDPISGHTALYWYRQSLGQGLEFLIYFQGNSAPDKSGLPSDRFSAERTGGSVSTLTIQRTQQEDSAVYLCASSPRTSGGVTDTQYFGPGTRLTVL.

V is TRBV2 and J is TRBJ2-1; D remains ambiguous. V lost 3 bases and J 6 bases, leaving 15 bases between the germline ends. The length of the CDR3 is 15 residues. The germline V gene encodes CDR1 SNHLY and CDR2 FYNNEI. CDR3 protein: CASSEGKLPGNEQFF. Written as DNA, the CDR3 is TGTGCCAGCAGTGAGGGAAAACTACCGGGCAATGAGCAGTTCTTC.